This T cell receptor (beta chain) was recovered during a study of T cells in narcolepsy. Across the whole study: Donors had narcolepsy type 1 or type 2, or were healthy controls.

Findings of the study overall: HCRT-specific and TRIB2-specific autoreactive clonotypes appeared among same-patient CSF and blood CD4+ clonotypes. Some memory CD4+ repertoires had no autoreactive clone sequences. Healthy controls reportedly lacked the autoreactive clonotypes serially found in patients' blood.

As for this clone: Its specificity is not known.

TCRdb's copy holds only in-frame clones and misses some; the assay was immunoSEQ multiplex PCR. The sample yields some 23,000 clones, about four fifths seen once. The sample consisted of CD45RA- memory CD4+ T cells from PBMCs. The origin of this receptor is a human donor with narcolepsy.

DNA for the CDR3: TGTGCCAGAAGCGTATCCCTAACGGGACTAGCGGAACTCATAGCCAAAAACATTCAGTACTTC. This codes for CARSVSLTGLAELIAKNIQYF. This rearrangement joins TRBV5-3 to TRBJ2-4; 11 positions match TRBD2. TRBV5-3 is treated as an ORF (open reading frame) with a function not yet certain. This CDR3 region has 21 residues. V shed 4 bases, J shed 0 bases, and the junction held 18 bases outside the gene matches.